A selection of T cell receptor beta chains follows, all from one sample in a study of vaccination and CD4 T cells after COVID-19. Which antigens these TCRs recognize remains unknown. TCRdb independently ran MiXCR on the PCR reads; one entry per CDR3 protein. The table lists approximately 15,000 distinct CDR3 sequences, around 53% of them singletons. Source material: CD4+ T cells from blood, cultured in vitro. Every receptor here comes from a human donor who had recovered from COVID-19. CDR3s include the opening cysteine and the closing phenylalanine or tryptophan. D genes are given only for firm matches. The size field is filled for only some rows; it gives once, few, many or a size class.

D gene,V gene,clone size,J gene,CDR3 protein,CDR3 DNA
.,TRBV5-1,few,TRBJ1-1,CASSFRSGGRNTEAFF,TGCGCCAGCAGCTTTAGGTCAGGCGGAAGGAACACTGAAGCTTTCTTT
.,TRBV7-2,.,TRBJ2-7,CASSLELTYEQYF,TGTGCCAGCAGCTTAGAGCTAACCTACGAGCAGTACTTC
.,TRBV6-1,.,TRBJ1-1,CASRRGTDTEAFF,TGTGCCAGCAGGAGGGGGACGGACACTGAAGCTTTCTTT
TRBD2,TRBV7-3,.,TRBJ2-2,CASSRTSGSGGELFF,TGTGCCAGCAGTCGGACTAGCGGGAGTGGCGGGGAGCTGTTTTTT
TRBD2,TRBV20-1,.,TRBJ2-1,CSATPLRTSGSRGEQFF,TGCAGTGCTACCCCACTACGGACTAGCGGGAGTAGGGGTGAGCAGTTCTTC
TRBD2,TRBV6-1,.,TRBJ2-7,CASSEKGLAGKYEQYF,TGTGCCAGCAGTGAAAAGGGACTAGCGGGAAAGTACGAGCAGTACTTC
.,TRBV12-3/TRBV12-4,.,TRBJ2-5,CASGYREETQYF,TGTGCCAGTGGGTACAGGGAAGAGACCCAGTACTTC
TRBD2,TRBV19,.,TRBJ2-3,CASSPLAGAADTQYF,TGTGCCAGTAGCCCCCTAGCGGGAGCGGCAGATACGCAGTATTTT
.,TRBV7-2,.,TRBJ2-7,CASSLAQASSYEQYF,TGTGCCAGCAGCTTAGCCCAGGCGAGCTCCTACGAGCAGTACTTC
.,TRBV11-2,.,TRBJ1-5,CASSFSRGGQPQHF,TGTGCCAGCAGCTTCTCCCGGGGCGGTCAGCCCCAGCATTTT
.,TRBV28,.,TRBJ1-1,CARGVGIEAFF,TGTGCCCGCGGGGTCGGGATTGAAGCTTTCTTT
.,TRBV20-1,few,TRBJ2-7,CSASRASRGSYEQYF,TGCAGTGCTAGTAGGGCCTCCCGGGGGTCCTACGAGCAGTACTTC
.,TRBV7-3,.,TRBJ1-1,CASSFGQKNTEAFF,TGTGCCAGCAGCTTCGGGCAGAAGAACACTGAAGCTTTCTTT
.,TRBV28,.,TRBJ1-1,CASGPTGNTEAFF,TGTGCCAGCGGTCCGACAGGGAACACTGAAGCTTTCTTT
.,TRBV6-1,.,TRBJ1-5,CAIPGTDNSNQPQHF,TGTGCCATCCCAGGGACGGATAATAGCAATCAGCCCCAGCATTTT
.,TRBV6-1,.,TRBJ1-2,CASRGGSGGGGYTF,TGTGCCAGCAGGGGAGGATCAGGAGGGGGTGGCTACACCTTC
TRBD1,TRBV6-4,.,TRBJ2-1,CASRLQQGVWNEQFF,TGTGCCAGCAGATTACAGCAGGGGGTTTGGAATGAGCAGTTCTTC
.,TRBV2,few,TRBJ2-5,CASTLGPLETQYF,TGTGCCAGCACCTTGGGGCCCCTGGAGACCCAGTACTTC
.,TRBV4-1,.,TRBJ2-3,CASSQAKRLSSTDTQYF,TGCGCCAGCAGCCAAGCGAAGAGATTATCTAGCACAGATACGCAGTATTTT
.,TRBV7-3,.,TRBJ2-1,CASSLTGGVERYFNEQFF,TGTGCCAGCAGCTTAACGGGTGGCGTGGAGCGTTATTTCAATGAGCAGTTCTTC
.,TRBV28,.,TRBJ1-5,CASSSAPETWYPQHF,TGTGCCAGCAGTTCAGCTCCAGAAACTTGGTATCCCCAGCATTTT
.,TRBV6-1,few,TRBJ1-3,CASRPQGPGNTIYF,TGTGCCAGCAGGCCACAGGGACCCGGAAACACCATATATTTT
.,TRBV6-5,.,TRBJ1-6,CASSYQENSPLHF,TGTGCCAGCAGTTACCAAGAAAATTCACCCCTCCACTTT
.,TRBV20-1,.,TRBJ2-5,CSARYGTSQETQYF,TGCAGTGCTAGATACGGGACTTCGCAAGAGACCCAGTACTTC
TRBD1,TRBV27,.,TRBJ2-3,CASSLKSRQGASDTQYF,TGTGCCAGCAGCTTAAAAAGCCGACAGGGGGCTTCAGATACGCAGTATTTT
.,TRBV4-1,once,TRBJ2-5,CASGPFETQYF,TGCGCCAGCGGGCCCTTTGAGACCCAGTACTTC
.,TRBV20-1,.,TRBJ2-3,CSADGAKKVPDTQYF,TGCAGTGCGGATGGTGCTAAAAAGGTGCCAGATACGCAGTATTTT
.,TRBV20-1,.,TRBJ2-5,CSASPTAQETQYF,TGCAGTGCTAGCCCCACAGCGCAAGAGACCCAGTACTTC
TRBD2,TRBV3-1,.,TRBJ2-7,CASSLYSGTYEQYF,TGTGCCAGCAGCCTGTATAGCGGGACCTACGAGCAGTACTTC
.,TRBV7-9,.,TRBJ2-7,CASSPSGTYEQYF,TGTGCCAGCAGCCCCAGCGGCACCTACGAGCAGTACTTC
TRBD1,TRBV2,.,TRBJ2-7,CASIPGTGYSEQYF,TGTGCCAGCATTCCGGGGACAGGATATTCCGAGCAGTACTTC
TRBD1,TRBV7-9,few,TRBJ1-2,CASSNRGPYGYTF,TGTGCCAGCAGCAATAGGGGGCCCTATGGCTACACCTTC
.,TRBV5-4,few,TRBJ1-1,CASRTGGRNTEAFF,TGTGCCAGCAGAACCGGGGGAAGGAACACTGAAGCTTTCTTT
.,TRBV6-2/TRBV6-3,.,TRBJ1-1,CASSYSGGGAGLRTEAFF,TGTGCCAGCAGTTACTCAGGGGGGGGCGCAGGGTTGCGCACTGAAGCTTTCTTT
.,TRBV19,few,TRBJ1-1,CASSTVGILPEAFF,TGTGCCAGTAGTACAGTAGGGATTCTTCCTGAAGCTTTCTTT
.,TRBV3-1,.,TRBJ2-1,CASSHNNEQFF,TGTGCCAGCAGCCATAACAATGAGCAGTTCTTC
.,TRBV29-1,.,TRBJ2-1,CSVEDPTGWNEQFF,TGCAGCGTTGAAGATCCAACAGGGTGGAATGAGCAGTTCTTC